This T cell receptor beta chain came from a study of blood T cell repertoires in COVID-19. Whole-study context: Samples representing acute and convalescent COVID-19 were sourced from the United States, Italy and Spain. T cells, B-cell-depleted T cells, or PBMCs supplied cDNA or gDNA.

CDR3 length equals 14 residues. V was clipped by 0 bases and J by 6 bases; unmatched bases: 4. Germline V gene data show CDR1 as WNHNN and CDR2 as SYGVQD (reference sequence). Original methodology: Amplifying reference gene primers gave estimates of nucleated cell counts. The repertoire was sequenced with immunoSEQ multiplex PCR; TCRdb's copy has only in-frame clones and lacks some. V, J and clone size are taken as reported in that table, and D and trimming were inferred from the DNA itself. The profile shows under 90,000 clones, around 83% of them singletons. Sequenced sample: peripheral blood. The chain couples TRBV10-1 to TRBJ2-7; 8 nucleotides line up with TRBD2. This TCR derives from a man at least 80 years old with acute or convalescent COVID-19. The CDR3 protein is CASSESSREGEQYF. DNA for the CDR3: TGCGCCAGCAGTGAGTCGTCTCGGGAGGGCGAGCAGTACTTC.